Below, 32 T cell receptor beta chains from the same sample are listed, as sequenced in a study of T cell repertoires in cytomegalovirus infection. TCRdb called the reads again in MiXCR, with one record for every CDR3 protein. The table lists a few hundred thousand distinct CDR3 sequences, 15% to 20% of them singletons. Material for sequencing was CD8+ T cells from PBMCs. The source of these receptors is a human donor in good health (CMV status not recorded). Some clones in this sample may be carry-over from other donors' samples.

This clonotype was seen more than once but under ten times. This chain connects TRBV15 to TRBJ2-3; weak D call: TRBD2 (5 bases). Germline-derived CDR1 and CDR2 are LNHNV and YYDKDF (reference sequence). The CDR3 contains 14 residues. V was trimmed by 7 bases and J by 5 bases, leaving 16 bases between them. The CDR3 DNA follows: TGTGCCACCACCATTGCCGGGGTGGAAGATACGCAGTATTTT. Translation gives CATTIAGVEDTQYF.

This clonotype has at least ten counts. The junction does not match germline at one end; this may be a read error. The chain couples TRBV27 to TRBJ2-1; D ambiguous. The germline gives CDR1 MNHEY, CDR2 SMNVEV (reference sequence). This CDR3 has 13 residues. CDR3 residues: CASSLSAYNEQFF. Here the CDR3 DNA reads TGTGCCAGCAGCTTATCTGCCTACAATGAGCAGTTCTTC.

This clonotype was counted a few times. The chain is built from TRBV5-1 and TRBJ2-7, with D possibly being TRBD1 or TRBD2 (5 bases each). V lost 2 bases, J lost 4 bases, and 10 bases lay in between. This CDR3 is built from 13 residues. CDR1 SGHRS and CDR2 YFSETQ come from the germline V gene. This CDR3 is CASSFRDGYEQYF. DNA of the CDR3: TGCGCCAGCAGCTTCCGGGACGGATACGAGCAGTACTTC.

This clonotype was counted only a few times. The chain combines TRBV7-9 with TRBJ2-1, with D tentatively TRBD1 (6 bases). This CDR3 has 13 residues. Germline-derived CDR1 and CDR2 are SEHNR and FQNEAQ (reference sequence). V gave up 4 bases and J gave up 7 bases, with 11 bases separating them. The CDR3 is CASSSTQGNEQFF. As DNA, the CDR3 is TGTGCCAGCAGCTCCACTCAGGGGAATGAGCAGTTCTTC.

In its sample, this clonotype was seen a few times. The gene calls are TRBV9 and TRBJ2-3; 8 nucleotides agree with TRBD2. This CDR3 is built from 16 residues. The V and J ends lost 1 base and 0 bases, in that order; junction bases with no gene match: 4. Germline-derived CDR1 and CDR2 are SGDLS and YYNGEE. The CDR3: CASSVLAGGSTDTQYF. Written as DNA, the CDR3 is TGTGCCAGCAGCGTACTCGCGGGGGGAAGCACAGATACGCAGTATTTT.

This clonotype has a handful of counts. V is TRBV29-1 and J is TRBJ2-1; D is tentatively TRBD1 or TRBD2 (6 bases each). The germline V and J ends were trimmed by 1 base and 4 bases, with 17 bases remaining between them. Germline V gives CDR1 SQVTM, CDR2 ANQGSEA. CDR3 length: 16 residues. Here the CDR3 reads CSVEGGTLVGYNEQFF. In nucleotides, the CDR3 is TGCAGCGTTGAAGGCGGGACATTAGTCGGGTACAATGAGCAGTTCTTC.

CDR3 in DNA: TGCGCCAGCAGCCAAGATCCAGGACAGGGTCAGCCCCAGCATTTT. The encoded protein is CASSQDPGQGQPQHF. V and J are TRBV4-1 and TRBJ1-5; TRBD1 matches 8 bases. Trimming cost V 0 bases and J 6 bases; bases outside gene matches: 4. CDR1 is MGHRA and CDR2 is YSYEKL in the germline V gene. The CDR3 spans 15 residues.

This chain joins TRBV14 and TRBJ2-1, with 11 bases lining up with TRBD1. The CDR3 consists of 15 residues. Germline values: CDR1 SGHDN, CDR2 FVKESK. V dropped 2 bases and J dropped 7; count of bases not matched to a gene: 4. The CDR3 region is CASSQPGQGGNEQFF. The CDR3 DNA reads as TGTGCCAGCAGCCAACCGGGACAGGGGGGTAATGAGCAGTTCTTC.

CDR3 nucleotide sequence: TGTGCCAGCAGCCCCCAAAACTACAATGAGCAGTTCTTC. This codes for CASSPQNYNEQFF. The V call is TRBV7-9, the J call TRBJ2-1; D gene unclear. Germline CDR1 is SEHNR and CDR2 is FQNEAQ (reference sequence). CDR3 length: 13 residues. V lost 5 bases and J 3 bases, leaving 8 bases between the germline ends.

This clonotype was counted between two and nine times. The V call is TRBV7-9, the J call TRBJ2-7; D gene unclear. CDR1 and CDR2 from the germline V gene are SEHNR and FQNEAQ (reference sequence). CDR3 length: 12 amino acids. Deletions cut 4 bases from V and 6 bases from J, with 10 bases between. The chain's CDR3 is CASSSVVGEQYF. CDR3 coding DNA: TGTGCCAGCAGCTCCGTCGTTGGCGAGCAGTACTTC.

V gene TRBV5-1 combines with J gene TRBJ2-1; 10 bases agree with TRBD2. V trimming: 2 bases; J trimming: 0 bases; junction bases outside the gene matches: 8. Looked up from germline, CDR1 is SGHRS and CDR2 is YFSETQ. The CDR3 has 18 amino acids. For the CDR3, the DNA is TGCGCCAGCAGCTTCCAGCGGGGGGGCTACAGCTCCTACAATGAGCAGTTCTTC. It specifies CASSFQRGGYSSYNEQFF.

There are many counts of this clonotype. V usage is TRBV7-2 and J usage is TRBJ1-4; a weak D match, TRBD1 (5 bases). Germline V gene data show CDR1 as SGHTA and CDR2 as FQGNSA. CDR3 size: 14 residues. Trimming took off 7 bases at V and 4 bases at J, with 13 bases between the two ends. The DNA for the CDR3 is TGTGCCAGCAAAAAGACAGTAGATAATGAAAAACTGTTTTTT. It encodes CASKKTVDNEKLFF.

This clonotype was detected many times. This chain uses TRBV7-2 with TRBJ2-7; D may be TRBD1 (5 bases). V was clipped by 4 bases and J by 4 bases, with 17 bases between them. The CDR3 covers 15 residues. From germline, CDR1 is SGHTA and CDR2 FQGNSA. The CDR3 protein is CASSSDRDPHYEQYF. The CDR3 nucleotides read TGTGCCAGCAGCTCCGACAGAGATCCCCATTACGAGCAGTACTTC.

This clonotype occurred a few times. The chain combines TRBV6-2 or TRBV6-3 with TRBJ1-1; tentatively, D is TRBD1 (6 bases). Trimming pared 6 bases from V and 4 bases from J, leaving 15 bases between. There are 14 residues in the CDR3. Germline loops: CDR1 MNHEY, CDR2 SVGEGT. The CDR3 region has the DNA TGTGCCAGCAGGCCCTTTCCGGGGGCCACTGAAGCTTTCTTT. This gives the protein CASRPFPGATEAFF.

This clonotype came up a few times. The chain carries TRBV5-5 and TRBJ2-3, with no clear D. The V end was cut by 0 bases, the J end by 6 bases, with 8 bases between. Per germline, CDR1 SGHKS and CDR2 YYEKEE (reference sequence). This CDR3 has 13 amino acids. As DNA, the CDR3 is TGTGCCAGCAGCTTGGCCTACGGGGATACGCAGTATTTT. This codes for CASSLAYGDTQYF. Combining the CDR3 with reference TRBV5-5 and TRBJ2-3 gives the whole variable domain DAGVTQSPTHLIKTRGQQVTLRCSPISGHKSVSWYQQVLGQGPQFIFQYYEKEERGRGNFPDRFSARQFPNYSSELNVNALLLGDSALYLCASSLAYGDTQYFGPGTRLTVL.

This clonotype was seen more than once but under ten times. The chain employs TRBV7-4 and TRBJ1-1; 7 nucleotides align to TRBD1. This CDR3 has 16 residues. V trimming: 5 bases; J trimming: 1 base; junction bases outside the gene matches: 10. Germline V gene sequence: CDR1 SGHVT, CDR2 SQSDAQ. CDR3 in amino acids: CASSRGQVKGNTEAFF. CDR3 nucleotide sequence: TGTGCCAGCAGCCGAGGACAGGTTAAAGGGAACACTGAAGCTTTCTTT.

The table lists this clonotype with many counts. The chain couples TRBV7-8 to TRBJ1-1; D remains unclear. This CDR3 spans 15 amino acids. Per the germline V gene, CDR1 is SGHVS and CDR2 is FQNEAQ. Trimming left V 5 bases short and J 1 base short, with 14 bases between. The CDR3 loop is CASSRGGQRNTEAFF. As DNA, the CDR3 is TGTGCCAGCAGCAGAGGCGGGCAGAGGAACACTGAAGCTTTCTTT. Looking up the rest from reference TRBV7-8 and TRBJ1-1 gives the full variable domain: GAGVSQSPRYKVAKRGQDVALRCDPISGHVSLFWYQQALGQGPEFLTYFQNEAQLDKSGLPSDRFFAERPEGSVSTLKIQRTQQEDSAVYLCASSRGGQRNTEAFFGQGTRLTVV.

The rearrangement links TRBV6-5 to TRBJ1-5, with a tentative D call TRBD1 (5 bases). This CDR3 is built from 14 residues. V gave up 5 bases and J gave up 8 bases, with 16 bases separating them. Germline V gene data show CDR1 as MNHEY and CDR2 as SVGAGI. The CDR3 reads CASSPGGVGKPQHF. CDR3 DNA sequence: TGTGCCAGCAGTCCGGGGGGGGTCGGGAAGCCCCAGCATTTT.

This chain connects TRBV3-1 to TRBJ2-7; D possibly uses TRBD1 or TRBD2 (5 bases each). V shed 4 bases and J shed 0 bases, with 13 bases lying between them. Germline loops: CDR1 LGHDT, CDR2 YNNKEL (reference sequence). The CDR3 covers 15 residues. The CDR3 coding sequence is TGTGCCAGCAGCCTGGAGAGGGGCTACTCCTACGAGCAGTACTTC. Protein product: CASSLERGYSYEQYF.

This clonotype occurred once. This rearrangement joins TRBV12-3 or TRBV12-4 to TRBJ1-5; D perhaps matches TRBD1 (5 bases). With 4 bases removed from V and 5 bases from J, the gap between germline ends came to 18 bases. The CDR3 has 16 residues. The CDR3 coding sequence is TGTGCCAGCAGTTGGGGGGGGGGAGGAAGCGATCAGCCCCAGCATTTT. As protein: CASSWGGGGSDQPQHF.

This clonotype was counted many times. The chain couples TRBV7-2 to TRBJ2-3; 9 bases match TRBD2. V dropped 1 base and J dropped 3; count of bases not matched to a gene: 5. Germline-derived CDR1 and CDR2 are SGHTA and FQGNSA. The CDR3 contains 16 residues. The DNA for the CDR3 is TGTGCCAGCAGCTTAGTACCTAGCGGGGTAACAGATACGCAGTATTTT. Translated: CASSLVPSGVTDTQYF.

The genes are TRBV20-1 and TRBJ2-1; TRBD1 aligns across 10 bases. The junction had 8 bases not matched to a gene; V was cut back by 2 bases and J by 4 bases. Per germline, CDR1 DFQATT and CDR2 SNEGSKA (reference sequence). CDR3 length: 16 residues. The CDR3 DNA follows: TGCAGTGCTAGAAGAATGACAGGGGGCGATTACAATGAGCAGTTCTTC. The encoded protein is CSARRMTGGDYNEQFF.

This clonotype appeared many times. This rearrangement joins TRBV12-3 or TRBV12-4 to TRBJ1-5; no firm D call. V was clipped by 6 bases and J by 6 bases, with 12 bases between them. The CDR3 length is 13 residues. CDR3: CASSESSGQPQHF. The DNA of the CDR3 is TGTGCCAGCAGCGAAAGTTCCGGTCAGCCCCAGCATTTT.

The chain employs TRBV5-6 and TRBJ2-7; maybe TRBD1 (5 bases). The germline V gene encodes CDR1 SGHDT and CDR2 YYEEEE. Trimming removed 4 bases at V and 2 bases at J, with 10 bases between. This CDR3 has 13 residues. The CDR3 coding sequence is TGTGCCAGCAGCCCTGCAGGGACCTACGAGCAGTACTTC. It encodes CASSPAGTYEQYF.

The CDR3 is CASSLAPLLPRDTIYF. CDR3 DNA: TGTGCCAGCAGCTTAGCCCCGCTTCTCCCCAGAGACACCATATATTTT. The genes are TRBV7-2 and TRBJ1-3; no clear D gene. The germline V gene encodes CDR1 SGHTA and CDR2 FQGNSA. Trimming took 0 bases from V and 8 from J, leaving 17 bases between them. This CDR3 region has 16 residues.

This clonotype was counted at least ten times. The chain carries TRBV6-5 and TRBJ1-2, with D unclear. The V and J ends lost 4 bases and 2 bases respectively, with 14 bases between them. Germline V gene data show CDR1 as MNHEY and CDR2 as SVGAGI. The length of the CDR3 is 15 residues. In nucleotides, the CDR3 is TGTGCCAGCAGTTCAGAACAGACTTGGAACTATGGCTACACCTTC. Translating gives CASSSEQTWNYGYTF.

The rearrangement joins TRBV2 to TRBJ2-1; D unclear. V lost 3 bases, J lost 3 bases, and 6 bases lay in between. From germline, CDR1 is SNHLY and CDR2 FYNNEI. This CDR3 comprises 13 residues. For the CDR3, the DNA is TGTGCCAGCAGTGATAGGAACTACAATGAGCAGTTCTTC. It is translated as CASSDRNYNEQFF.

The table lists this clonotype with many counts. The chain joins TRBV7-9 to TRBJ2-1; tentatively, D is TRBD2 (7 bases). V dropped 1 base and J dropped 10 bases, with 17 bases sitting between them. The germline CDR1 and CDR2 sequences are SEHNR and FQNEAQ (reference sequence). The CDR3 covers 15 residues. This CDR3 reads CASSLVLGGATEQFF. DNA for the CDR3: TGTGCCAGCAGCTTAGTATTAGGGGGGGCGACCGAGCAGTTCTTC.

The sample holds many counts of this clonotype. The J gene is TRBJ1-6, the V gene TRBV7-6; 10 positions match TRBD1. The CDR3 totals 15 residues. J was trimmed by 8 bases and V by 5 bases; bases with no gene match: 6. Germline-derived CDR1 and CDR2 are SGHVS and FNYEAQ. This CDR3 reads CASSAAGTGDSPLHF. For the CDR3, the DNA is TGTGCCAGCAGCGCCGCCGGGACAGGGGATTCACCCCTCCACTTT.

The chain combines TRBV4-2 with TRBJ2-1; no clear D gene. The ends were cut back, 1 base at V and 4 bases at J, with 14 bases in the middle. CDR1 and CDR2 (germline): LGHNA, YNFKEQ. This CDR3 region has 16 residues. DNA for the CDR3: TGTGCCAGCAGCCAAGCTGTCAGCGCCCGGTACAATGAGCAGTTCTTC. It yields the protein CASSQAVSARYNEQFF.

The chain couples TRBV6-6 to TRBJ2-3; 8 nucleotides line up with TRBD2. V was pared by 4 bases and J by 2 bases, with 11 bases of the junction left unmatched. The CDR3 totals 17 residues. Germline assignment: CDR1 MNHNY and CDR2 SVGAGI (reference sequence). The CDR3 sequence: CASSWSAGGSITDTQYF. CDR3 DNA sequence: TGTGCCAGCAGTTGGTCTGCGGGGGGCTCGATCACAGATACGCAGTATTTT.

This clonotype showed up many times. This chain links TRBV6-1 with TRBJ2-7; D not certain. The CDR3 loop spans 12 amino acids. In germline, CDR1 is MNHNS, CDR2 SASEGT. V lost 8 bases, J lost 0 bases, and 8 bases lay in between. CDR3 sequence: CASFQSSYEQYF. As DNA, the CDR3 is TGTGCCAGCTTTCAGAGCTCCTACGAGCAGTACTTC.